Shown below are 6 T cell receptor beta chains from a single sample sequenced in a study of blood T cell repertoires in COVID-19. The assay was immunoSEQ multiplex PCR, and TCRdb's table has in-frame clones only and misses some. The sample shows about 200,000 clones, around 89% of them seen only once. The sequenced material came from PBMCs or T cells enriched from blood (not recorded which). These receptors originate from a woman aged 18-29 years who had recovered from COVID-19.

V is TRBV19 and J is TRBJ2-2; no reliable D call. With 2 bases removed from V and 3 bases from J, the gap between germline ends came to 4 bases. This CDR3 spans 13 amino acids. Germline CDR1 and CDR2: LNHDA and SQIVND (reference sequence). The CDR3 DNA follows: TGTGCCAGTAGTATAACAGACACCGGGGAGCTGTTTTTT. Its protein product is CASSITDTGELFF.

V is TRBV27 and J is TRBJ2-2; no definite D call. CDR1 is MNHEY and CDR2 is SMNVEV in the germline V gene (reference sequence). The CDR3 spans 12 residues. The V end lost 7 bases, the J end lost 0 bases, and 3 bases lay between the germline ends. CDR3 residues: CASTTNTGELFF. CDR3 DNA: TGTGCCAGCACTACGAACACCGGGGAGCTGTTTTTT.

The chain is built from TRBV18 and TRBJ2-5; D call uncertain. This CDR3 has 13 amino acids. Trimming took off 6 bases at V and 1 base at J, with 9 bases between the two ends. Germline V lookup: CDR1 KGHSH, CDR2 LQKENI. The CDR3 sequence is CASSMAIQETQYF. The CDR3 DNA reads TGTGCCAGCTCTATGGCCATCCAAGAGACCCAGTACTTC.

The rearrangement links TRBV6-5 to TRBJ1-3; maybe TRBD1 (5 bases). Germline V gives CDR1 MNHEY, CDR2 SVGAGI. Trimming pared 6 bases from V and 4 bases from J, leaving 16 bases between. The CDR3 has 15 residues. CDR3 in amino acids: CASSPAGGSGNTIYF. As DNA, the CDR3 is TGTGCCAGCAGCCCGGCGGGGGGTTCCGGAAACACCATATATTTT.

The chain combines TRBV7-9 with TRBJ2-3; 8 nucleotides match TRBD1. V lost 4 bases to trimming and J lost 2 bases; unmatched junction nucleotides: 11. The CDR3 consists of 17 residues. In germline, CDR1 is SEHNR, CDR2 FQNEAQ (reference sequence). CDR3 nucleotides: TGTGCCAGCAGCTCAGGGAAGTGGACAGGGCTCACAGATACGCAGTATTTT. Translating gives CASSSGKWTGLTDTQYF.

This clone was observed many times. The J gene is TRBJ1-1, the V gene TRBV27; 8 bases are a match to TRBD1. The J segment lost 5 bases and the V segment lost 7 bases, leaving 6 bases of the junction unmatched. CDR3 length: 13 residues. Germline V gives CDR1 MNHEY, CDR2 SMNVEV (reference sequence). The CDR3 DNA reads TGTGCCAGCAAGCAGGGGGCGCGGACTGAAGCTTTCTTT. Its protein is CASKQGARTEAFF.